Here is one T cell receptor (beta chain) with its context. TCRdb reprocessed the 5' RACE reads, with one entry per CDR3 protein and no DNA. This sample contains about 180,000 distinct CDR3 sequences. The sample belongs to a study of T cells expressing NK-cell markers. Overall study context: Sorted CD3+CD56-NKG2C+, CD3+CD56+NKG2C+ and CD3+CD56+NKG2C- T cells supplied the TCR beta repertoires.

Germline values: CDR1 MNHEY, CDR2 SVGAGI. The CDR3 length is 12 residues. The receptor's source is a man aged 18-70 years in good health. The chain joins TRBV6-5 to TRBJ2-7. Sequenced sample: blood T cells: a sorted CD56 or NKG2C T cell subset, CD4+ or CD8+ T cells, or bulk PBMC T cells (not recorded which). CDR3 sequence: CASRSTSAEQYF.